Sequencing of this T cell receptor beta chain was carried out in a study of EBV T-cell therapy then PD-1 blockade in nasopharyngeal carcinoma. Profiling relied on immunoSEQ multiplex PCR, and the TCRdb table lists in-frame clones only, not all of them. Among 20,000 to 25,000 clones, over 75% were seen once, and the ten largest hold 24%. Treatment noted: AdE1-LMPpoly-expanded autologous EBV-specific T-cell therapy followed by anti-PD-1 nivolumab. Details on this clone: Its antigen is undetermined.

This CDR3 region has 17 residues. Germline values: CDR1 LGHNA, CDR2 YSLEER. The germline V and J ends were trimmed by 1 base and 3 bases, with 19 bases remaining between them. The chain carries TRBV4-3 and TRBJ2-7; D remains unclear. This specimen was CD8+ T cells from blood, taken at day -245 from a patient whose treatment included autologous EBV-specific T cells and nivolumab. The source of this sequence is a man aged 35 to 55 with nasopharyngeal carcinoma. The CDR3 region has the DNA TGCGCCAGCAGCCAAGCGTTCCCTCCGGCCGAAAGCTACGAGCAGTACTTC. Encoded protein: CASSQAFPPAESYEQYF.